These T cell receptor beta chains were read from a single sample in a study of T-cell memory formation after mild COVID-19. TCRdb fed the 5' RACE reads into MiXCR, producing one record per CDR3 protein. Altogether approximately 300,000 distinct CDR3 sequences are present, approximately 19% being singletons, with the ten largest covering roughly 21%. Sequenced material: PBMCs or a T cell subset sorted from them (not recorded which). These receptors originate from a young man who had mild COVID-19 (a few samples of this study predate the infection). Cell type and time point are not known. Each CDR3 is given with its conserved first and last residue. Fields, in order: D gene, J gene, clone size, V gene, CDR3 DNA, CDR3 protein. A D gene is named only where the DNA matches it firmly. Not all rows give a size; the values are once, few, many and, for expanded clones, a class.

D gene: NA; J gene: TRBJ2-3; clone size: few; V gene: TRBV4-3; CDR3 DNA: TGCGCCAGCAGCCTGGCGGGACTCCCCTCAGATACGCAGTATTTT; CDR3 protein: CASSLAGLPSDTQYF
D gene: NA; J gene: TRBJ1-1; clone size: NA; V gene: TRBV4-3; CDR3 DNA: TGCGCCAGCAGCCAAGATACAGGGTACACTGAAGCTTTCTTT; CDR3 protein: CASSQDTGYTEAFF
D gene: NA; J gene: TRBJ2-5; clone size: NA; V gene: TRBV29-1; CDR3 DNA: TGCAGCGTTGAAGGAACAGCACAAGAGACCCAGTACTTC; CDR3 protein: CSVEGTAQETQYF
D gene: NA; J gene: TRBJ2-7; clone size: NA; V gene: TRBV27; CDR3 DNA: TGTGCCAGCAGTGGGTACGGTTCCTACGAGCAGTACTTC; CDR3 protein: CASSGYGSYEQYF
D gene: TRBD1; J gene: TRBJ2-5; clone size: many; V gene: TRBV12-3/TRBV12-4; CDR3 DNA: TGTGCCAGCAGCCGACAGGGCAGGGAGACCCAGTACTTC; CDR3 protein: CASSRQGRETQYF
D gene: TRBD2; J gene: TRBJ2-3; clone size: few; V gene: TRBV7-9; CDR3 DNA: TGTGCCAGCAGCCGGGGGACTAGCGGGGCAGATACGCAGTATTTT; CDR3 protein: CASSRGTSGADTQYF
D gene: NA; J gene: TRBJ1-6; clone size: NA; V gene: TRBV20-1; CDR3 DNA: TGCAGTGCTAGTTCTGCCAGGGGCTCCTCACCCCTCCACTTT; CDR3 protein: CSASSARGSSPLHF
D gene: NA; J gene: TRBJ2-1; clone size: few; V gene: TRBV6-2/TRBV6-3; CDR3 DNA: TGTGCCAGCAGCCACCGACTATCGCCCCGGGTTGGGGAGCAGTTCTTC; CDR3 protein: CASSHRLSPRVGEQFF
D gene: NA; J gene: TRBJ2-6; clone size: few; V gene: TRBV5-5; CDR3 DNA: TGTGCCAGCAGTTTCACGTGGACACCGAGCTCTGGGGCCAACGTCCTGACTTTC; CDR3 protein: CASSFTWTPSSGANVLTF
D gene: NA; J gene: TRBJ1-1; clone size: NA; V gene: TRBV29-1; CDR3 DNA: TGCAGCGTTGTGAGGGTGAACACTGAAGCTTTCTTT; CDR3 protein: CSVVRVNTEAFF
D gene: NA; J gene: TRBJ1-1; clone size: NA; V gene: TRBV7-9; CDR3 DNA: TGTGCCAGCAGCTCGGCCCTTCTTGAAGCTTTCTTT; CDR3 protein: CASSSALLEAFF
D gene: NA; J gene: TRBJ1-2; clone size: few; V gene: TRBV7-2; CDR3 DNA: TGTGCCAGCAGCAAGGAACGGGACTATGGCTACACCTTC; CDR3 protein: CASSKERDYGYTF
D gene: TRBD2; J gene: TRBJ2-2; clone size: NA; V gene: TRBV5-1; CDR3 DNA: TGCGCCAGCAGCTTGGAAACTAGCGGGGTGAACGGGGAGCTGTTTTTT; CDR3 protein: CASSLETSGVNGELFF
D gene: NA; J gene: TRBJ1-1; clone size: few; V gene: TRBV10-2; CDR3 DNA: TGCGCCAGCAGGGGGGCCCCCAACACTGAAGCTTTCTTT; CDR3 protein: CASRGAPNTEAFF
D gene: NA; J gene: TRBJ2-1; clone size: many; V gene: TRBV6-5; CDR3 DNA: TGTGCCAGCAGTTACTCCGGGGCCAATGAGCAGTTCTTC; CDR3 protein: CASSYSGANEQFF
D gene: NA; J gene: TRBJ1-4; clone size: NA; V gene: TRBV4-3; CDR3 DNA: TGCGCCAGCAGCCAAGGGGGGGCAGAGAATGAAAAACTGTTTTTT; CDR3 protein: CASSQGGAENEKLFF
D gene: TRBD2; J gene: TRBJ2-3; clone size: few; V gene: TRBV7-2; CDR3 DNA: TGTGCCAGCAGCTTAGGTGCAGGCGGGGGAATCACAGATACGCAGTATTTT; CDR3 protein: CASSLGAGGGITDTQYF
D gene: NA; J gene: TRBJ2-6; clone size: many; V gene: TRBV28; CDR3 DNA: TGTGCCAGCAGTTTAAACTCTGGGGCCAACGTCCTGACTTTC; CDR3 protein: CASSLNSGANVLTF
D gene: NA; J gene: TRBJ1-5; clone size: few; V gene: TRBV7-2; CDR3 DNA: TGTGCCAGCAGCCTGCTTATGGATAGCAATCAGCCCCAGCATTTT; CDR3 protein: CASSLLMDSNQPQHF
D gene: TRBD2; J gene: TRBJ2-1; clone size: NA; V gene: TRBV5-4; CDR3 DNA: TGTGCCAGCAGCCCCGACAGCGGGGCCCCTTCCTACAATGAGCAGTTCTTC; CDR3 protein: CASSPDSGAPSYNEQFF
D gene: NA; J gene: TRBJ2-3; clone size: few; V gene: TRBV10-3; CDR3 DNA: TGTGCCATCACTGACACAGATACGCAGTATTTT; CDR3 protein: CAITDTDTQYF
D gene: TRBD1; J gene: TRBJ1-1; clone size: few; V gene: TRBV27; CDR3 DNA: TGTGCCAGCAGTCCCTTACAGGGGGAAAACACTGAAGCTTTCTTT; CDR3 protein: CASSPLQGENTEAFF
D gene: NA; J gene: TRBJ2-7; clone size: NA; V gene: TRBV15; CDR3 DNA: TGTGCCACCAGCAGGGGCAGGGATGCCCACGAGCAGTACTTC; CDR3 protein: CATSRGRDAHEQYF
D gene: TRBD1; J gene: TRBJ2-3; clone size: NA; V gene: TRBV10-3; CDR3 DNA: TGTGCCATCAGTGAGTCGATAGGAAGGGGGCGGAGAGATACGCAGTATTTT; CDR3 protein: CAISESIGRGRRDTQYF
D gene: NA; J gene: TRBJ1-5; clone size: NA; V gene: TRBV4-3; CDR3 DNA: TGCGCCAGCAGCCAAGATTCGACAGGCAATCAGCCCCAGCATTTT; CDR3 protein: CASSQDSTGNQPQHF
D gene: TRBD1; J gene: TRBJ1-1; clone size: NA; V gene: TRBV11-2; CDR3 DNA: TGTGCCAGCAGCTTATCCGGGACAGGGGGAGCGGTCACTGAAGCTTTCTTT; CDR3 protein: CASSLSGTGGAVTEAFF
D gene: NA; J gene: TRBJ1-3; clone size: NA; V gene: TRBV6-5; CDR3 DNA: TGTGCCAGCAGTTACGGGGCGGGGGCTGGAAACACCATATATTTT; CDR3 protein: CASSYGAGAGNTIYF
D gene: NA; J gene: TRBJ2-3; clone size: many; V gene: TRBV2; CDR3 DNA: TGTGCCAGCAGCTACGTGGATACGCAGTATTTT; CDR3 protein: CASSYVDTQYF
D gene: TRBD1; J gene: TRBJ2-5; clone size: few; V gene: TRBV7-2; CDR3 DNA: TGTGCCAGCAGCTTGTTACAGGGGGACTTAGGCGAGACCCAGTACTTC; CDR3 protein: CASSLLQGDLGETQYF
D gene: TRBD1; J gene: TRBJ1-4; clone size: NA; V gene: TRBV7-6; CDR3 DNA: TGTGCCAGCAGCACCGGACAGGGGCGGGAGAAACTGTTTTTT; CDR3 protein: CASSTGQGREKLFF
D gene: NA; J gene: TRBJ2-2; clone size: many; V gene: TRBV3-1; CDR3 DNA: TGCGCCAGCAGCCAAGCGTCCACCGGGGAGCTGTTTTTT; CDR3 protein: CASSQASTGELFF
D gene: NA; J gene: TRBJ2-3; clone size: NA; V gene: TRBV7-3; CDR3 DNA: TGTGCCAGCAGCTTAACTCCAATGCTTACAGATACGCAGTATTTT; CDR3 protein: CASSLTPMLTDTQYF
D gene: NA; J gene: TRBJ2-3; clone size: few; V gene: TRBV5-1; CDR3 DNA: TGCGCCAGCAGCCCGGACAGTCCTAGCACAGATACGCAGTATTTT; CDR3 protein: CASSPDSPSTDTQYF
D gene: NA; J gene: TRBJ2-5; clone size: few; V gene: TRBV7-3; CDR3 DNA: TGTGCCAGCAGCTCGGCTCAAGAGACCCAGTACTTC; CDR3 protein: CASSSAQETQYF
D gene: TRBD1; J gene: TRBJ2-7; clone size: few; V gene: TRBV6-5; CDR3 DNA: TGTGCCAGCAGAATCACGCTCGGGACAGGGAGCCTTGGTGGAACCTACGAGCAGTACTTC; CDR3 protein: CASRITLGTGSLGGTYEQYF
D gene: NA; J gene: TRBJ2-2; clone size: NA; V gene: TRBV19; CDR3 DNA: TGTGCCAGTAGTGCAGGGAACACCGGGGAGCTGTTTTTT; CDR3 protein: CASSAGNTGELFF
D gene: TRBD1; J gene: TRBJ1-2; clone size: few; V gene: TRBV20-1; CDR3 DNA: TGCAGTGCTAGAGGGACAGGGCTGGGGTATGGCTACACCTTC; CDR3 protein: CSARGTGLGYGYTF